A single sample gave rise to the 24 T cell receptor beta chains below, sequenced in a study of technical replicates of blood from a handful of donors. The protocol was immunoSEQ multiplex PCR, while the TCRdb copy is restricted to in-frame clones and leaves out a portion. The table lists about 73,000 clones, roughly 90% of them singletons, with roughly 4.5% in the top ten. The source material was PBMCs. These receptors all stem from a human donor in good health. Some clones in this sample may be carry-over from other donors' samples.

The chain carries TRBV10-1 and TRBJ2-7; 10 bases line up with TRBD1. V shed 7 bases, J shed 5 bases, and the junction held 11 bases outside the gene matches. There are 15 residues in the CDR3. From germline, CDR1 is WNHNN and CDR2 SYGVQD (reference sequence). CDR3 sequence reads: CASIPGTGVSHEQYF. DNA of the CDR3: TGCGCCAGCATCCCCGGGACAGGGGTTTCCCACGAGCAGTACTTC.

V is TRBV5-4 and J is TRBJ2-1; TRBD2 matches 9 bases. The CDR3 loop spans 15 amino acids. V trimming: 4 bases; J trimming: 2 bases; junction bases outside the gene matches: 4. Looked up from germline, CDR1 is SGHNT and CDR2 is YYREEE (reference sequence). The CDR3 nucleotides read TGTGCCAGCAGCCCCAGGACTAGCGCCTACAATGAGCAGTTCTTC. This gives the protein CASSPRTSAYNEQFF.

V and J are TRBV11-3 and TRBJ2-1; 8 bases match TRBD2. With 1 base clipped from V and 4 bases from J, the junction kept 3 bases outside the gene matches. CDR1 is SGHNT, CDR2 YENEEA, per germline. The length of the CDR3 is 15 residues. CDR3 amino acids: CASSLGLAGYNEQFF. CDR3 DNA: TGTGCCAGCAGCTTAGGGTTAGCGGGGTACAATGAGCAGTTCTTC.

This chain links TRBV10-3 with TRBJ2-7, with a possible D match to TRBD2 (6 bases). The germline gives CDR1 ENHRY, CDR2 SYGVKD. The CDR3 runs to 13 residues. Trimming pared 8 bases from V and 2 bases from J, leaving 13 bases between. CDR3 sequence reads: CAIGAGTAYEQYF. DNA for the CDR3: TGTGCCATCGGTGCGGGAACGGCCTACGAGCAGTACTTC.

J is TRBJ1-5 and V is TRBV2, with 7 bases lining up with TRBD1. Trimming removed 8 bases from V and 0 bases from J; junction bases left unmatched: 4. The CDR3 length is 14 residues. Germline CDR1 and CDR2: SNHLY and FYNNEI. The CDR3 here is CASGDSNSNQPQHF. CDR3 DNA: TGTGCCAGCGGGGACAGTAATAGCAATCAGCCCCAGCATTTT.

The chain uses TRBV7-3 and TRBJ2-3, with TRBD2 matching over 11 bases. Germline V gene data show CDR1 as SGHTA and CDR2 as FQGTGA. The CDR3 consists of 16 residues. V was clipped by 5 bases and J by 2 bases; unmatched bases: 6. CDR3 coding DNA: TGTGCCAGCAGCCGGGCTAGCGGGGGGCACACAGATACGCAGTATTTT. Translated: CASSRASGGHTDTQYF.

The chain has TRBV7-9 and TRBJ1-2; no clear D. V lost 5 bases and J 6 bases, leaving 19 bases between the germline ends. CDR3 length: 15 amino acids. Germline lookup yields CDR1 SEHNR and CDR2 FQNEAQ (reference sequence). Here the CDR3 reads CASSRNRGTLDGYTF. The CDR3 DNA reads TGTGCCAGCAGCCGCAACCGCGGCACTCTGGATGGCTACACCTTC.

The V gene is TRBV7-3, the J gene TRBJ2-3; possibly TRBD1 for D (6 bases). Between the trimmed V and J ends, which lost 6 bases and 4 bases, there was a span of 11 bases. Germline V gene data show CDR1 as SGHTA and CDR2 as FQGTGA. This CDR3 is built from 13 residues. The CDR3: CASREQGSDTQYF. CDR3 DNA sequence: TGTGCCAGCAGGGAGCAGGGGTCAGATACGCAGTATTTT.

The V and J genes are TRBV9 and TRBJ1-2; weak D call: TRBD1 (6 bases). The V and J ends lost 0 bases and 5 bases respectively, with 14 bases between them. In germline, CDR1 is SGDLS, CDR2 YYNGEE. This CDR3 has 15 amino acids. This chain's CDR3 is CASSVATGSTYGYTF. The DNA for the CDR3 is TGTGCCAGCAGCGTAGCCACAGGGAGTACGTATGGCTACACCTTC.

The genes are TRBV6-5 and TRBJ1-2, with D possibly being TRBD1 (6 bases). The germline V gene encodes CDR1 MNHEY and CDR2 SVGAGI. The CDR3 contains 14 residues. V shed 9 bases and J shed 2 bases, with 16 bases lying between them. Here the CDR3 reads CASRLGAGNYGYTF. CDR3 coding DNA: TGTGCCAGTCGGCTGGGGGCCGGAAACTATGGCTACACCTTC.

The chain links TRBV29-1 to TRBJ1-1; 10 nucleotides align to TRBD1. Germline trimming cut 7 bases from V and 3 bases from J; bases unmatched to any gene: 8. Germline V gene data show CDR1 as SQVTM and CDR2 as ANQGSEA. This CDR3 is 14 amino acids long. The CDR3 here is CSAGDRGLHTEAFF. As DNA, the CDR3 is TGCAGCGCCGGGGACAGGGGCCTACACACTGAAGCTTTCTTT.

With regard to this clone: At one of its ends the junction is not consistent with the germline gene, which may arise from a read error. CDR3 coding DNA: TGTGCCAGCAGCTTACTAGCGGGAAAATTC. This encodes CASSLLAGKF. The gene calls are TRBV7-8 and TRBJ2-7; 9 nucleotides align to TRBD2. Germline V gene data show CDR1 as SGHVS and CDR2 as FQNEAQ. There are 10 residues in the CDR3.

The chain recombines TRBV5-1 with TRBJ2-1, with 8 bases that match TRBD2. V gave up 6 bases and J gave up 9 bases; unmatched junction bases: 8. Germline values: CDR1 SGHRS, CDR2 YFSETQ. This CDR3 has 13 amino acids. Here the CDR3 DNA reads TGCGCCAGCACCCCGGGGGGGGCCAGTGAGCAGTTCTTC. The encoded protein is CASTPGGASEQFF. The full variable domain, in which reference TRBV5-1 and TRBJ2-1 provide the parts outside the CDR3, is KAGVTQTPRYLIKTRGQQVTLSCSPISGHRSVSWYQQTPGQGLQFLFEYFSETQRNKGNFPGRFSGRQFSNSRSEMNVSTLELGDSALYLCASTPGGASEQFFGPGTRLTVL.

V is TRBV5-1 and J is TRBJ2-1, with 10 bases identical to TRBD2. Germline V gives CDR1 SGHRS, CDR2 YFSETQ. The trim removed 3 bases at V and 9 bases at J, leaving 6 bases unmatched. There are 14 residues in the CDR3. The CDR3 DNA sequence: TGCGCCAGCAGCTCGGGACTAGCGTCGTCTGAGCAGTTCTTC. Translated: CASSSGLASSEQFF.

The chain uses TRBV19 and TRBJ1-4, with 7 bases lining up with TRBD1. CDR3 length: 14 amino acids. V gave up 4 bases and J gave up 8 bases; unmatched junction bases: 7. Germline CDR1 and CDR2: LNHDA and SQIVND (reference sequence). CDR3: CASSKAGGNEKLFF. In DNA, the CDR3 is TGTGCCAGTAGTAAGGCAGGGGGAAACGAAAAACTGTTTTTT.

This clone was seen a single time. V gene TRBV10-3 combines with J gene TRBJ2-7; the match to TRBD2 covers 12 bases. Germline assignment: CDR1 ENHRY and CDR2 SYGVKD. V was clipped by 4 bases and J by 6 bases; unmatched bases: 25. The CDR3 is made up of 21 amino acids. The CDR3 coding sequence is TGTGCCATCAGTGGAAAGGGCCCTAGCGGGAGGGCCCTCCACCCGGGACTCGAGCAGTACTTC. This codes for CAISGKGPSGRALHPGLEQYF.

The chain links TRBV7-2 to TRBJ2-7; 7 bases are shared with TRBD2. The CDR3 sequence is 14 residues long. Germline lookup yields CDR1 SGHTA and CDR2 FQGNSA. With V trimmed by 3 bases and J by 2 bases, 4 bases remained unmatched. CDR3 protein: CASSFGRNPYEQYF. As DNA, the CDR3 is TGTGCCAGCAGCTTCGGGAGGAATCCCTACGAGCAGTACTTC.

A single count supports this clone. This chain joins TRBV14 and TRBJ2-3; no firm D call. V was shortened by 6 bases and J by 6 bases, with 7 bases between the two germline ends. There are 11 residues in the CDR3. Per germline, CDR1 SGHDN and CDR2 FVKESK. In DNA form, the CDR3 reads TGTGCCAGCAGTAATTCGGATACGCAGTATTTT. It translates to CASSNSDTQYF.

This chain connects TRBV11-3 to TRBJ2-1; the D gene is possibly TRBD2 (7 bases). Germline V CDR1 and CDR2: SGHNT, YENEEA. V was clipped by 6 bases and J by 2 bases, with 11 bases between them. The length of the CDR3 is 14 residues. CDR3 nucleotide sequence: TGTGCCAGCAGTGCGGGGGCGGCCTACAATGAGCAGTTCTTC. It encodes CASSAGAAYNEQFF.

The chain is built from TRBV7-9 and TRBJ1-2, with 10 positions matching TRBD1. CDR3 length: 17 amino acids. Germline CDR1 and CDR2: SEHNR and FQNEAQ (reference sequence). V lost 3 bases to trimming and J lost 2 bases; unmatched junction nucleotides: 9. The CDR3 sequence is CASSFGLGQGENYGYTF. The CDR3 DNA reads TGTGCCAGCAGCTTCGGCTTAGGACAGGGGGAAAACTATGGCTACACCTTC.

The rearrangement joins TRBV10-3 to TRBJ2-5; D possibly corresponds to TRBD1 (6 bases). Looked up from germline, CDR1 is ENHRY and CDR2 is SYGVKD. The CDR3 runs to 11 residues. V was shortened by 10 bases and J by 3 bases, with 9 bases between the two germline ends. The CDR3 DNA reads as TGTGCCACCCAGGGGAAAGAGACCCAGTACTTC. This encodes CATQGKETQYF.

The rearrangement uses TRBV25-1 and TRBJ2-1; 8 bases line up with TRBD2. This CDR3 has 16 amino acids. CDR1 is MGHDK, CDR2 SYGVNS, per germline. J was trimmed by 5 bases and V by 3 bases; bases with no gene match: 9. CDR3 in amino acids: CASSDLLAEINNEQFF. The CDR3 DNA is TGTGCCAGCAGTGACCTACTAGCGGAGATAAACAATGAGCAGTTCTTC.

The V and J genes are TRBV7-8 and TRBJ1-1, with 9 bases fitting TRBD1. The V and J ends lost 5 bases and 3 bases, in that order; junction bases with no gene match: 7. The CDR3 length is 15 residues. Germline V gene lookup returns CDR1 SGHVS and CDR2 FQNEAQ. Here the CDR3 reads CASSPRQGEDTEAFF. DNA for the CDR3: TGTGCCAGCAGCCCTCGACAGGGGGAAGACACTGAAGCTTTCTTT.

J is TRBJ1-6 and V is TRBV14, with D maybe TRBD1 (5 bases). There are 14 residues in the CDR3. V lost 4 bases and J lost 9, with 13 bases in between. Germline V gene data show CDR1 as SGHDN and CDR2 as FVKESK. The CDR3 bases are TGTGCCAGCAGCCTCGGGGGGGGGATTTCACCCCTCCACTTT. Amino acids: CASSLGGGISPLHF.